Shown below are 8 T cell receptor beta chains from a single sample sequenced in a study of blood T cell repertoires in COVID-19. Profiled with immunoSEQ multiplex PCR; TCRdb holds only in-frame clones, not every one. The table includes hundreds of thousands of clones, 80% detected once. The sample was PBMCs or T cells enriched from blood (not recorded which). These receptors were obtained from a man aged 25 to 40 with acute COVID-19.

The chain has TRBV10-2 and TRBJ1-6; 8 bases are a match to TRBD1. V shed 3 bases and J 10 bases; nucleotides not matched to a gene: 8. The CDR3 sequence is 15 residues long. The germline V gene encodes CDR1 WSHSY and CDR2 SAAADI. The CDR3 nucleotides are TGCGCCAGCAGTGAATCGGACAGGGTCGGGTCACCCCTCCACTTT. Its translation is CASSESDRVGSPLHF.

The chain carries TRBV12-3 or TRBV12-4 and TRBJ1-2; 8 bases fit TRBD1. Trimming removed 5 bases from V and 5 bases from J; junction bases left unmatched: 1. The CDR3 has 12 residues. CDR3 in DNA: TGTGCCAGCAGTGACAGGGGATATGGCTACACCTTC. Translation gives CASSDRGYGYTF.

Here the CDR3 DNA reads TGTGCCAGTAGTAGGACTAGCTCCTACAATGAGCAGTTCTTC. This gives the protein CASSRTSSYNEQFF. The chain employs TRBV19 and TRBJ2-1; 7 bases align to TRBD2. The CDR3 is made up of 14 amino acids. After removal of 4 bases from V and 0 bases from J, the junction contained 0 bases not matched to a gene. The germline V gene encodes CDR1 LNHDA and CDR2 SQIVND (reference sequence).

The J gene is TRBJ2-1, the V gene TRBV5-4, with a tentative D call TRBD2 (6 bases). V dropped 0 bases and J dropped 0 bases, with 10 bases sitting between them. From germline, CDR1 is SGHNT and CDR2 YYREEE (reference sequence). CDR3 size: 16 residues. CDR3: CASSLDAGSSYNEQFF. DNA of the CDR3: TGTGCCAGCAGCTTGGATGCGGGGAGCTCCTACAATGAGCAGTTCTTC.

This chain links TRBV5-4 with TRBJ1-1, with TRBD1 matching over 10 bases. The length of the CDR3 is 14 residues. Germline CDR1 reads SGHNT; CDR2 reads YYREEE (reference sequence). After removal of 4 bases from V and 6 bases from J, the junction contained 6 bases not matched to a gene. Written as DNA, the CDR3 is TGTGCCAGCAGCCTACGGGACAGGGGCCCTGAAGCTTTCTTT. Its translation: CASSLRDRGPEAFF.

V and J are TRBV14 and TRBJ2-3; 11 bases are shared with TRBD2. CDR3 length: 18 amino acids. The germline V gene has CDR1 SGHDN and CDR2 FVKESK. V was clipped by 0 bases and J by 3 bases; unmatched bases: 8. CDR3 sequence: CASSQDGIAGGRTDTQYF. The CDR3 DNA reads as TGTGCCAGCAGCCAAGATGGAATAGCGGGGGGGCGGACAGATACGCAGTATTTT.

The CDR3 sequence is CASSYPLGQGGQFF. CDR3 bases: TGTGCCAGCAGTTACCCATTGGGGCAGGGTGGGCAGTTCTTC. The genes are TRBV6-5 and TRBJ2-1; perhaps TRBD1 as D (5 bases). This CDR3 is built from 14 residues. CDR1 is MNHEY, CDR2 SVGAGI, per germline. V gave up 2 bases and J gave up 12 bases, with 17 bases separating them.

This chain connects TRBV5-6 to TRBJ1-2; 10 bases agree with TRBD1. V lost 9 bases, J lost 4 bases, and 9 bases stayed unmatched. The CDR3 loop spans 14 amino acids. The V gene's germline CDR1 is SGHDT and CDR2 YYEEEE. The CDR3 reads CATGGQGDFYGYTF. The CDR3 nucleotides are TGTGCCACCGGAGGACAGGGGGACTTCTATGGCTACACCTTC.